One sample yielded the 3 T cell receptor beta chains listed below, sequenced in a study of glioma-infiltrating T cells. Using RNA template, CDR3s of TCR alpha and beta were amplified with iRepertoire arm-PCR. TCRdb reprocessed the multiplex PCR reads with MiXCR, giving one entry per CDR3 protein. The table records about 410,000 distinct CDR3 sequences, 41% of them present only once. The sample was glioma tissue, nonneoplastic brain tissue, or PBMCs (not recorded which). These receptor sequences come from a human donor with low-grade glioma or glioblastoma, undergoing nonglioma brain surgery, or in good health (not recorded which).

Note on this clonotype: This may come from a read error, since a much larger clone is one base off. The chain has TRBV20-1 and TRBJ1-5, with 7 bases identical to TRBD1. After removal of 5 bases from V and 6 bases from J, the junction contained 7 bases not matched to a gene. Germline V lookup: CDR1 DFQATT, CDR2 SNEGSKA (reference sequence). The CDR3 extends over 13 amino acids. This CDR3 is CSAYRDSIQPQHF. CDR3 nucleotide sequence: TGCAGTGCTTACCGGGACAGTATTCAGCCCCAGCATTTT.

The chain recombines TRBV28 with TRBJ1-3, with D tentatively TRBD1 (5 bases). The CDR3 runs 13 residues. Germline V gene sequence: CDR1 MDHEN, CDR2 SYDVKM. Trimming stripped 10 bases from V and 0 bases from J, with 10 bases between. The CDR3 loop is CAINQGSGNTIYF. The CDR3 nucleotides read TGTGCCATCAACCAGGGCTCTGGAAACACCATATATTTT. The complete variable domain, with remaining parts taken from reference TRBV28 and TRBJ1-3, reads DVKVTQSSRYLVKRTGEKVFLECVQDMDHENMFWYRQDPGLGLRLIYFSYDVKMKEKGDIPEGYSVSREKKERFSLILESASTNQTSMYLCAINQGSGNTIYFGEGSWLTVV.

The chain uses TRBV28 and TRBJ2-7; D remains ambiguous. The CDR3 has 13 amino acids. Trimming left V 7 bases short and J 2 bases short, with 12 bases between. CDR1 is MDHEN and CDR2 is SYDVKM in the germline V gene. The CDR3 DNA reads TGTGCCAGCACCCCCCCGCCCGCCTACGAGCAGTACTTC. It codes for CASTPPPAYEQYF.